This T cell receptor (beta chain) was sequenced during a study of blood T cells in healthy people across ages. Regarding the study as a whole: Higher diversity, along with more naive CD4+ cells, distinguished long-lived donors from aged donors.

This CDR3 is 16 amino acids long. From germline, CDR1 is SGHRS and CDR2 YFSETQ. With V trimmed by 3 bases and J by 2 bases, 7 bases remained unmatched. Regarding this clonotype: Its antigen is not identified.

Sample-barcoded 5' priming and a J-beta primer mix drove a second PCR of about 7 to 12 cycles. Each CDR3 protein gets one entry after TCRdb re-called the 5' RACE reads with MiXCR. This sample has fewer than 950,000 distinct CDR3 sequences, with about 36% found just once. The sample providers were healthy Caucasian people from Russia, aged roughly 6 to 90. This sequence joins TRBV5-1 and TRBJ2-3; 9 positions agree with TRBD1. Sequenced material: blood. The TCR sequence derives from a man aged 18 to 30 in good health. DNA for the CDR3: TGCGCCAGCAGCTCTGCCAGGACAGGGGTCACAGATACGCAGTATTTT. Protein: CASSSARTGVTDTQYF.